The table lists the clone carrying this T cell receptor (beta chain) with a few counts. What it recognizes is unknown. The CDR3 is 13 residues long. Trimming cost V 0 bases and J 9 bases, with 9 bases left between them. From germline, CDR1 is SGHNT and CDR2 YENEEA. Tregs were sorted as CD4+CD25+CD127-/low cells. Notes on the study in general: The larger cohort examined one V-J beta rearrangement, not whole repertoires. Tumor memory CD4+ T cell TCR gene usage was found to cluster with blood and lymph node memory CD4+ cells and with lymph node naive CD4+ cells. Tumor Tregs overlapped most with tumor, then blood, naive CD4+ cells.

Constant-region reverse primers amplified full-length variable regions, followed by semi-nested Nested Universal Primer A PCR. TCRdb passed the 5' RACE reads through MiXCR, listing each CDR3 protein once. The sample carries approximately 40,000 distinct CDR3 sequences, around 20% recorded once. The TCR sequence derives from a female donor with breast cancer. Sequenced input: Tregs sorted from blood. The V call is TRBV11-3, the J call TRBJ2-1, with D perhaps TRBD1 (5 bases). The CDR3 region has the DNA TGTGCCAGCAGCTTAGAAGGGGTGGGTGAGCAGTTCTTC. Protein sequence: CASSLEGVGEQFF.